The clone carrying this T cell receptor beta chain was picked up a small number of times. What it recognizes is unknown. V shed 4 bases and J 3 bases; nucleotides not matched to a gene: 1. The CDR3 is 13 residues long. Germline-derived CDR1 and CDR2 are SGHRS and YFSETQ. This sample is drawn from a study of cytomegalovirus exposure and HLA in healthy donors. Study findings and constraints: Among the most significant clusters, several appeared linked to common viral pathogens in a later analysis. Later, TCR association rates were found to vary by HLA locus, highest for DRB1 and lowest for HLA-C. According to a later analysis, most TCR beta chains associated with CMV appeared HLA-restricted. TCR beta chains associated with HLA were, in a later analysis, more clonally expanded than equally common others.

Use of 60 Vbeta and 13 Jbeta primers characterized the PCR. Only in-frame clones appear in the TCRdb table, and some are missing; sequencing was by immunoSEQ multiplex PCR. The table lists about 240,000 clones, 80% to 90% of them singletons. The genes are TRBV5-1 and TRBJ1-2; 9 bases are shared with TRBD1. Specimen: PBMCs. The TCR was taken from a girl aged 2 to 9 in good health and CMV-seronegative. CDR3 sequence: CASSRTGDYGYTF. The CDR3 DNA is TGCGCCAGCAGCAGGACAGGGGACTATGGCTACACCTTC.